Each of the 16 T cell receptor beta chains below was sequenced from the same sample in a study of beta chain features in type 1 diabetes. Investigators reverse transcribed all isolated RNA, so they sequenced expressed TCRB transcripts. Using immunoSEQ multiplex PCR, the repertoire was profiled, and TCRdb retains in-frame clones only, with some absent. The sample lists roughly 450,000 clones, 10% to 12% seen once, with about 0.042% in the top ten. Sequenced material: naive CD4+ T cells from blood. The receptor set was obtained from a woman between 18 and 29 years old in good health.

As for this clone: Other DNA sequences of this sample code for an identical CDR3. The rearrangement joins TRBV9 to TRBJ2-6; D remains ambiguous. V gave up 2 bases and J gave up 1 base, with 7 bases separating them. The CDR3 spans 15 residues. The germline V gene encodes CDR1 SGDLS and CDR2 YYNGEE. In DNA, the CDR3 is TGTGCCAGCAGCGTGCAGAGTTCTGGGGCCAACGTCCTGACTTTC. It yields the protein CASSVQSSGANVLTF.

This clone was seen more than once but under ten times. The CDR3 coding sequence is TGTGCCAGCAGCTTACTCGCGAGAGGGACCTCCTACGAGCAGTACTTC. Translating it yields CASSLLARGTSYEQYF. V is TRBV13 and J is TRBJ2-7; D tentatively reads TRBD1 or TRBD2 (5 bases each). Trimming stripped 2 bases from V and 0 bases from J, with 14 bases between. Germline assignment: CDR1 PRHDT and CDR2 FYEKMQ (reference sequence). This CDR3 is built from 16 residues.

This clone has more than one count but fewer than ten. V usage is TRBV5-6 and J usage is TRBJ2-2; 13 bases line up with TRBD2. Germline CDR1 is SGHDT and CDR2 is YYEEEE. The CDR3 totals 16 residues. Unmatched junction bases numbered 3, after V lost 5 bases and J lost 2 bases. CDR3: CASSRLAGGNTGELFF. The CDR3 DNA reads as TGTGCCAGCAGTAGACTAGCGGGAGGAAACACCGGGGAGCTGTTTTTT.

The sample holds a few counts of this clone. The chain has TRBV7-9 and TRBJ2-5; TRBD2 matches 10 bases. CDR1 SEHNR and CDR2 FQNEAQ come from the germline V gene (reference sequence). V lost 2 bases, J lost 5 bases, and 5 bases stayed unmatched. This CDR3 comprises 15 residues. The CDR3 spells CASSLSGLAYETQYF. CDR3 bases: TGTGCCAGCAGCTTATCGGGACTAGCGTACGAGACCCAGTACTTC.

Details on this clone: One base away lies a much larger clone, so this may be a sequencing read error. The V and J genes are TRBV5-4 and TRBJ2-1; unclear D gene. The CDR3 runs to 11 residues. CDR1 and CDR2 (germline): SGHNT, YYREEE (reference sequence). V lost 1 base and J 4 bases, leaving 0 bases between the germline ends. CDR3: CASSLYNEQFF. The CDR3 coding sequence is TGTGCCAGCAGCTTGTACAATGAGCAGTTCTTC.

This clone occurred a few times. The CDR3 coding sequence is TGTGCCAGCAGCCTCGCGGCTACCCGCACAGATACGCAGTATTTT. This codes for CASSLAATRTDTQYF. The chain couples TRBV28 to TRBJ2-3; D is uncertain. Trimming shortened V by 6 bases and J by 1 base, and 14 bases separated the two germline ends. Looked up from germline, CDR1 is MDHEN and CDR2 is SYDVKM. The CDR3 extends over 15 amino acids.

V gene TRBV19 combines with J gene TRBJ1-2; tentative D call: TRBD1 (5 bases). This CDR3 is 14 amino acids long. The V gene lost 2 bases and the J gene lost 2 bases, with 9 bases spanning the gap. Germline V gene sequence: CDR1 LNHDA, CDR2 SQIVND (reference sequence). The CDR3 region is CASSIQAGNYGYTF. CDR3 nucleotide sequence: TGTGCCAGTAGTATACAGGCAGGGAACTATGGCTACACCTTC.

The sample holds a few counts of this clone. The chain carries TRBV9 and TRBJ2-1; 8 bases agree with TRBD1. Germline values: CDR1 SGDLS, CDR2 YYNGEE. The CDR3 contains 16 residues. Trimming took 5 bases from V and 10 from J; bases not matched to a gene: 17. This chain's CDR3 is CASSLEVRTGSEEQFF. In DNA form, the CDR3 reads TGTGCCAGCAGTCTTGAGGTCAGGACAGGGTCAGAAGAGCAGTTCTTC.

This clone was seen more than once but under ten times. The genes are TRBV4-2 and TRBJ1-2, with D hard to call. Germline CDR1 and CDR2: LGHNA and YNFKEQ. V was trimmed by 1 base and J by 2 bases, leaving 5 bases between them. The CDR3 is 13 residues long. The CDR3 sequence: CASSQVDNYGYTF. Here the CDR3 DNA reads TGTGCCAGCAGCCAAGTGGACAACTATGGCTACACCTTC.

This clone was observed a handful of times. The V call is TRBV6-5, the J call TRBJ2-3, with a possible D match to TRBD1 (5 bases). Deletions cut 7 bases from V and 3 bases from J, with 11 bases between. The CDR3 consists of 13 residues. Germline V gives CDR1 MNHEY, CDR2 SVGAGI. This CDR3 is CASTPAGTDTQYF. The CDR3 DNA reads TGTGCCAGCACCCCGGCAGGGACAGATACGCAGTATTTT.

This clone has more than one count but fewer than ten. The V call is TRBV11-3, the J call TRBJ2-7; TRBD1 agrees at 8 bases. The CDR3 consists of 15 residues. Germline CDR1 reads SGHNT; CDR2 reads YENEEA. Losses at the gene ends were 5 bases for V and 3 bases for J; bases not matched to a gene: 9. DNA of the CDR3: TGTGCCAGCAGCCCCATCGACAGGGGAGGCTACGAGCAGTACTTC. Translating it yields CASSPIDRGGYEQYF.

The gene calls are TRBV30 and TRBJ2-7, with D maybe TRBD1 (6 bases). With 4 bases removed from V and 3 bases from J, the gap between germline ends came to 10 bases. Germline loops: CDR1 GTSNPN, CDR2 SVGIG (reference sequence). The CDR3 is 12 amino acids. CDR3 region: CAWTGVGYEQYF. The CDR3 bases are TGTGCCTGGACAGGGGTAGGCTACGAGCAGTACTTC.

This clone turned up a few times. The genes are TRBV7-9 and TRBJ2-5; 8 bases match TRBD2. The CDR3 has 15 residues. J was trimmed by 1 base and V by 3 bases; bases with no gene match: 4. Per germline, CDR1 SEHNR and CDR2 FQNEAQ (reference sequence). As DNA, the CDR3 is TGTGCCAGCAGCTTTTCCCTAGCGGGCCAAGAGACCCAGTACTTC. Translation gives CASSFSLAGQETQYF. Full variable domain (missing parts from reference TRBV7-9 and TRBJ2-5): DTGVSQNPRHKITKRGQNVTFRCDPISEHNRLYWYRQTLGQGPEFLTYFQNEAQLEKSRLLSDRFSAERPKGSFSTLEIQRTEQGDSAMYLCASSFSLAGQETQYFGPGTRLLVL.

Here the CDR3 reads CSVLPAGKQFF. CDR3 sequence (DNA): TGCAGCGTCCTCCCGGCAGGCAAGCAGTTCTTC. This chain connects TRBV29-1 to TRBJ2-1; D is unresolved. This CDR3 comprises 11 residues. In germline, CDR1 is SQVTM, CDR2 ANQGSEA. V was pared by 6 bases and J by 11 bases, with 14 bases between.

This clone was seen only a few times. The CDR3 DNA follows: TGTGCCAGCAGCTTCACTAGCGCCCGCACGAATACGCAGTATTTT. This encodes CASSFTSARTNTQYF. The chain recombines TRBV7-9 with TRBJ2-3; 7 positions agree with TRBD2. The CDR3 extends over 15 amino acids. Germline CDR1 reads SEHNR; CDR2 reads FQNEAQ (reference sequence). V gave up 3 bases and J gave up 7 bases; unmatched junction bases: 10.

As to this clone: In the same sample, other DNA sequences code for this CDR3. The genes are TRBV28 and TRBJ2-7; possible D gene TRBD2, 6 bases. This CDR3 is built from 12 residues. Between the trimmed V and J ends, which lost 2 bases and 4 bases, there was a span of 6 bases. Germline V CDR1 and CDR2: MDHEN, SYDVKM. The CDR3 nucleotides read TGTGCCAGCAGTTTAGCGGGGTACGAGCAGTACGTC. Amino acids: CASSLAGYEQYV.